This T cell receptor (beta chain) appears in the sequencing data of a study of cytomegalovirus exposure and HLA in healthy donors. Study background: Within the Caucasian-associated ancestry cluster were around 81% of the 300 to 450 genotyped donors.

Study results and limitations: Later work found that TCR association rates differed between HLA loci; DRB1 had the most and HLA-C the fewest.

CDR1 and CDR2 (germline): SGHNT, YYREEE (reference sequence). V lost 4 bases, J lost 2 bases, and 9 bases lay in between. CDR3 length equals 13 residues. PCR used 60 Vbeta primers and 13 Jbeta primers. Sequencing used immunoSEQ multiplex PCR; TCRdb keeps in-frame clones, though not all of them. This table holds 150,000 to 200,000 clones, around 84% found once. A word on this clone: The antigen is unknown.

Sequencing used PBMCs. The chain couples TRBV5-4 to TRBJ1-2; tentatively, D is TRBD1 (5 bases). The TCR originated in a man aged 45-60 years in good health and CMV-seropositive. CDR3: CASSPTENYGYTF. CDR3 bases: TGTGCCAGCAGCCCGACAGAGAACTATGGCTACACCTTC.